The 5 T cell receptor beta chains reported below all come from one sample, sequenced in a study of T-cell memory formation after mild COVID-19. TCRdb re-analysed the 5' RACE reads in MiXCR, keeping a single row per CDR3 protein. The sample has around 370,000 distinct CDR3 sequences, around 21% seen once. Sequenced: PBMCs or a T cell subset sorted from them (not recorded which). Every receptor here comes from an adult woman who had mild COVID-19 (a few samples of this study predate the infection). Cell type and time point are not known.

This clonotype was picked up a small number of times. The rearrangement joins TRBV7-6 to TRBJ2-1, with TRBD2 matching over 15 bases. V shed 4 bases and J 6 bases; nucleotides not matched to a gene: 4. Germline CDR1 SGHVS, CDR2 FNYEAQ. The CDR3 runs 16 residues. The CDR3 spells CASSSGTSGGINEQFF. CDR3 DNA: TGTGCCAGCAGCTCAGGGACTAGCGGGGGGATCAATGAGCAGTTCTTC. Filled out from reference TRBV7-6 and TRBJ2-1, the complete variable domain reads GAGVSQSPRYKVTKRGQDVALRCDPISGHVSLYWYRQALGQGPEFLTYFNYEAQQDKSGLPNDRFSAERPEGSISTLTIQRTEQRDSAMYRCASSSGTSGGINEQFFGPGTRLTVL.

In its sample, this clonotype was seen a few times. V usage is TRBV7-8 and J usage is TRBJ2-3; D call uncertain. Between the trimmed V and J ends, which lost 5 bases and 4 bases, there was a span of 10 bases. The germline gives CDR1 SGHVS, CDR2 FQNEAQ. The CDR3 runs 13 residues. In DNA form, the CDR3 reads TGTGCCAGCAGCCCGTTTTTGGCAGATACGCAGTATTTT. This encodes CASSPFLADTQYF.

This clonotype came up once. V usage is TRBV10-3 and J usage is TRBJ2-3, with D possibly matching TRBD2 (5 bases). Per the germline V gene, CDR1 is ENHRY and CDR2 is SYGVKD. With 5 bases removed from V and 0 bases from J, the gap between germline ends came to 12 bases. The CDR3 length is 15 residues. DNA of the CDR3: TGTGCCATCAGTCAGGAGGCGTCTAGCACAGATACGCAGTATTTT. As protein: CAISQEASSTDTQYF.

The table lists this clonotype with many counts. The chain joins TRBV4-1 to TRBJ2-7; tentative D call: TRBD1 (6 bases). Germline-derived CDR1 and CDR2 are MGHRA and YSYEKL. This CDR3 contains 16 residues. Trimming left V 3 bases short and J 0 bases short, with 15 bases between. As DNA, the CDR3 is TGCGCCAGCAGCCAGGCTACAGGGTCCGACTCCTACGAGCAGTACTTC. This sequence encodes CASSQATGSDSYEQYF.

The table lists this clonotype with a few counts. In DNA form, the CDR3 reads TGTGCCAGCAGTCCCCCTTCCGGGGAGCTGTTTTTT. Amino acid sequence: CASSPPSGELFF. The J gene is TRBJ2-2, the V gene TRBV12-3 or TRBV12-4; D is undetermined. V lost 5 bases and J lost 6, with 7 bases in between. This CDR3 is 12 amino acids long.